This section outlines one TCR beta chain sequence together with its context. It has no known antigen specificity. Within one base of it there is no much larger clone, and no base qualities were kept. Libraries were built with PCR. The instrument given in TCRdb is Illumina HiSeq 2500. Molecular barcoding was employed in the preparation of TCR libraries, with unique molecular identifiers being used to normalize TCRbeta repertoire quantification. The public reads were reanalyzed by TCRdb: fastp trimming at Q25, MiXCR alignment, in-frame beta chains only. Each entry is one CDR3 protein sequence, shown with its most common DNA and genes. The sample has 600,000 to 700,000 distinct CDR3 sequences on record, 16% of them singletons. Of the sample, under 1.2% is held by the ten largest clones. The data are from a study of T-cell reconstitution after alpha-beta-depleted transplantation in children listed by TCRdb under 2016. With regard to the full study: The study quantitatively tracked T-cell immune reconstitution after TCRalphabeta/CD19-depleted allogeneic hematopoietic cell transplantation in children using TCR repertoire profiling.

V is shortened by 2 bases, J by 5 bases, and the region joining them spans 13 bases. Taken from cysteine to phenylalanine, the CDR3 has 14 residues. Of the read, only the CDR3 DNA is kept; its 42 bases are in frame from base 1. For CDR1 and CDR2, the germline V gene lists SGHTA and FQGNSA. The receptor comes from a human donor who donated a stem cell graft to a child with acute myeloid leukemia. The specimen was PBMCs from the stem cell graft donor, collected from the stem cell graft. The rearrangement joined TRBV7-2 to TRBJ2-7; the D gene is not confidently resolved. Here the CDR3 is given as CASSLRVQENEQYF. The DNA sequence is as follows: TGTGCCAGCAGCTTAAGGGTCCAGGAGAACGAGCAGTACTTC. The CDR3, completed at both ends by the reference TRBV7-2 and TRBJ2-7 genes, gives the full variable domain GAGVSQSPSNKVTEKGKDVELRCDPISGHTALYWYRQSLGQGLEFLIYFQGNSAPDKSGLPSDRFSAERTGGSVSTLTIQRTQQEDSAVYLCASSLRVQENEQYFGPGTRLTVT.